One and the same sample provided the 27 T cell receptor beta chains below, sequenced in a study of blood T cell repertoires in COVID-19. The protocol was immunoSEQ multiplex PCR, while the TCRdb copy is restricted to in-frame clones and leaves out a portion. The sample includes 70,000 or so clones, 85% to 90% of them seen just once. The material sequenced was peripheral blood. Receptor source: a human donor in a cohort sampled during active COVID-19.

The chain has TRBV4-1 and TRBJ2-6; D possibly corresponds to TRBD1 (7 bases). The V and J ends lost 4 bases and 0 bases respectively, with 19 bases between them. The germline CDR1 and CDR2 sequences are MGHRA and YSYEKL. CDR3 length: 19 amino acids. This chain's CDR3 is CASSRPSGQGGSGANVLTF. The CDR3 DNA reads as TGCGCCAGCAGCCGCCCGTCGGGGCAGGGGGGCTCTGGGGCCAACGTCCTGACTTTC.

The gene calls are TRBV6-5 and TRBJ1-1; no reliable D call. V shed 7 bases and J shed 1 base, with 10 bases lying between them. The CDR3 totals 13 residues. Germline V gives CDR1 MNHEY, CDR2 SVGAGI. The CDR3 reads CASNKLANTEAFF. The CDR3 DNA reads TGTGCCAGCAATAAACTCGCGAACACTGAAGCTTTCTTT.

The V gene is TRBV18, the J gene TRBJ2-2; possibly TRBD2 for D (6 bases). V lost 1 base and J lost 1, with 10 bases in between. Germline CDR1 reads KGHSH; CDR2 reads LQKENI. The CDR3 loop spans 16 amino acids. CDR3 loop: CASSPLAAENTGELFF. In DNA form, the CDR3 reads TGTGCCAGCTCACCACTAGCGGCAGAGAACACCGGGGAGCTGTTTTTT.

The chain carries TRBV12-3 or TRBV12-4 and TRBJ2-1; D gene unclear. Trimming took 5 bases from V and 5 from J, leaving 4 bases between them. The CDR3 is 11 residues long. The CDR3, as DNA: TGTGCCAGCAGTGCTAACAATGAGCAGTTCTTC. This gives the protein CASSANNEQFF.

The chain links TRBV28 to TRBJ2-5; D perhaps matches TRBD1 (6 bases). The CDR3 sequence is 16 residues long. The germline V gene has CDR1 MDHEN and CDR2 SYDVKM. Between the trimmed V and J ends, which lost 3 bases and 1 base, there was a span of 15 bases. The chain's CDR3 is CASSFVRGIIQETQYF. The CDR3 nucleotides are TGTGCCAGCAGTTTTGTTAGGGGGATTATCCAAGAGACCCAGTACTTC.

This chain connects TRBV2 to TRBJ2-1; no reliable D call. The CDR3 extends over 15 amino acids. Germline loops: CDR1 SNHLY, CDR2 FYNNEI. The V and J ends lost 3 bases and 10 bases respectively, with 19 bases between them. The CDR3 region has the DNA TGTGCCAGCAGTGACGGGTATGGTGACCAAAGGGAGCAGTTCTTC. Encoded protein: CASSDGYGDQREQFF. The whole variable domain, remainder taken from reference TRBV2 and TRBJ2-1, is EPEVTQTPSHQVTQMGQEVILRCVPISNHLYFYWYRQILGQKVEFLVSFYNNEISEKSEIFDDQFSVERPDGSNFTLKIRSTKLEDSAMYFCASSDGYGDQREQFFGPGTRLTVL.

The chain is built from TRBV19 and TRBJ2-2; 9 nucleotides align to TRBD2. There are 14 residues in the CDR3. Germline V gene sequence: CDR1 LNHDA, CDR2 SQIVND (reference sequence). Trimming at V came to 7 bases and at J to 8 bases, leaving 8 bases not matched to a gene. The CDR3 DNA sequence: TGTGCCAGTATGAGGCGGGAGGGATCAGGGGAGCTGTTTTTT. This encodes CASMRREGSGELFF.

The chain couples TRBV14 to TRBJ1-1; tentatively, D is TRBD1 (5 bases). The germline V gene has CDR1 SGHDN and CDR2 FVKESK. This CDR3 region has 16 residues. Trimming stripped 7 bases from V and 1 base from J, with 19 bases between. The CDR3 is CASTAGRIRANTEAFF. The CDR3 DNA reads as TGTGCCAGCACTGCGGGGCGCATACGGGCGAACACTGAAGCTTTCTTT.

The chain joins TRBV7-9 to TRBJ2-1; tentatively, D is TRBD1 (7 bases). The CDR3 sequence is 14 residues long. CDR1 is SEHNR, CDR2 FQNEAQ, per germline (reference sequence). V lost 4 bases, J lost 6 bases, and 13 bases lay in between. The CDR3 region has the DNA TGTGCCAGCAGCTCCCAGGGGGGCTCCAATGAGCAGTTCTTC. This translates into CASSSQGGSNEQFF.

J is TRBJ1-5 and V is TRBV30; TRBD1 agrees at 7 bases. The trim removed 1 base at V and 0 bases at J, leaving 6 bases unmatched. Germline V gives CDR1 GTSNPN, CDR2 SVGIG (reference sequence). The CDR3 consists of 16 residues. The CDR3: CAWSEGTAYSNQPQHF. The CDR3 DNA is TGTGCCTGGAGTGAGGGGACAGCTTATAGCAATCAGCCCCAGCATTTT.

The gene calls are TRBV28 and TRBJ1-2; D unclear. The CDR3 is 14 amino acids. The germline gives CDR1 MDHEN, CDR2 SYDVKM. The germline V and J ends were trimmed by 3 bases and 4 bases, with 12 bases remaining between them. Here the CDR3 reads CASSFPGQAYGYTF. The CDR3 DNA is TGTGCCAGCAGTTTCCCAGGCCAGGCCTATGGCTACACCTTC.

This chain uses TRBV5-4 with TRBJ2-5; a weak D match, TRBD1 (6 bases). V shed 1 base and J shed 4 bases, with 14 bases lying between them. This CDR3 region has 15 residues. Germline V lookup: CDR1 SGHNT, CDR2 YYREEE (reference sequence). The CDR3 nucleotides read TGTGCCAGCAGCTTGTATATACAGGGCGGAGAGACCCAGTACTTC. Its translation is CASSLYIQGGETQYF.

This sequence joins TRBV5-4 and TRBJ2-6, with a possible D match to TRBD2 (6 bases). The germline V gene encodes CDR1 SGHNT and CDR2 YYREEE (reference sequence). The CDR3 contains 14 residues. With 2 bases removed from V and 4 bases from J, the gap between germline ends came to 7 bases. The CDR3 is CASSFGGGANVLTF. CDR3 in DNA: TGTGCCAGCAGCTTCGGAGGGGGGGCCAACGTCCTGACTTTC.

This clone was found once. This sequence joins TRBV3-1 (or the pseudogene TRBV3-2) and TRBJ1-5, with 8 bases aligning to TRBD1. CDR1 is LGHDT and CDR2 is YNNKEL in the germline V gene (reference sequence). CDR3 length equals 15 residues. V lost 0 bases, J lost 7 bases, and 5 bases stayed unmatched. The CDR3 loop is CASSQDGTGGQPQHF. DNA for the CDR3: TGTGCCAGCAGCCAAGATGGCACAGGGGGACAGCCCCAGCATTTT.

The chain uses TRBV6-5 and TRBJ2-2, with D perhaps TRBD1 (6 bases). The CDR3 consists of 13 residues. V lost 7 bases and J 2 bases, leaving 8 bases between the germline ends. CDR1 MNHEY and CDR2 SVGAGI come from the germline V gene. In nucleotides, the CDR3 is TGTGCCAGCATGACAGGAAACACCGGGGAGCTGTTTTTT. Protein: CASMTGNTGELFF.

The chain is built from TRBV5-6 and TRBJ2-3, with 7 bases matching TRBD2. The CDR3 sequence is 15 residues long. V lost 6 bases to trimming and J lost 2 bases; unmatched junction nucleotides: 9. Germline V gene sequence: CDR1 SGHDT, CDR2 YYEEEE. DNA for the CDR3: TGTGCCAGCACCCCCTTAGCGGGCCCCACAGATACGCAGTATTTT. Its protein is CASTPLAGPTDTQYF.

This rearrangement joins TRBV18 to TRBJ2-2; tentatively, D is TRBD2 (6 bases). CDR1 is KGHSH, CDR2 LQKENI, per germline. Between the trimmed V and J ends, which lost 2 bases and 5 bases, there was a span of 15 bases. This CDR3 region has 16 residues. CDR3 coding DNA: TGTGCCAGCTCACCAACGGATGCGGGACTTACCGGGGAGCTGTTTTTT. This encodes CASSPTDAGLTGELFF. Variable domain in full (rest from reference TRBV18 and TRBJ2-2): NAGVMQNPRHLVRRRGQEARLRCSPMKGHSHVYWYRQLPEEGLKFMVYLQKENIIDESGMPKERFSAEFPKEGPSILRIQQVVRGDSAAYFCASSPTDAGLTGELFFGEGSRLTVL.

V is TRBV5-4 and J is TRBJ2-1; D may be TRBD2 (6 bases). Trimming left V 0 bases short and J 4 bases short, with 11 bases between. The CDR3 runs to 15 residues. Germline values: CDR1 SGHNT, CDR2 YYREEE (reference sequence). CDR3 bases: TGTGCCAGCAGCTTGGGGGAGCGGGTTTACAATGAGCAGTTCTTC. Its protein product is CASSLGERVYNEQFF.

The CDR3 region has the DNA TGTGCCACCAGCAGAGACCTACAGGGTGAGGGCTACACCTTC. It specifies CATSRDLQGEGYTF. This chain joins TRBV15 and TRBJ1-2; a possible D gene is TRBD1 (6 bases). V lost 0 bases and J lost 8, with 13 bases in between. CDR1 and CDR2 (germline): LNHNV, YYDKDF (reference sequence). CDR3 length: 14 amino acids. Combining the CDR3 with reference TRBV15 and TRBJ1-2 gives the whole variable domain DAMVIQNPRYQVTQFGKPVTLSCSQTLNHNVMYWYQQKSSQAPKLLFHYYDKDFNNEADTPDNFQSRRPNTSFCFLDIRSPGLGDTAMYLCATSRDLQGEGYTFGSGTRLTVV.

This chain uses TRBV25-1 with TRBJ2-7; unclear D gene. The germline V gene has CDR1 MGHDK and CDR2 SYGVNS. CDR3 size: 11 residues. V was trimmed by 3 bases and J by 2 bases, leaving 2 bases between them. DNA for the CDR3: TGTGCCAGCAGTGACACCTACGAGCAGTACTTC. Protein: CASSDTYEQYF.

This rearrangement joins TRBV19 to TRBJ2-3, with 7 nucleotides matching TRBD1. The V segment lost 3 bases and the J segment 4 bases; nucleotides outside the gene matches: 4. The CDR3 is 14 residues long. The germline gives CDR1 LNHDA, CDR2 SQIVND (reference sequence). The CDR3 sequence: CASSIGQGADTQYF. In DNA, the CDR3 is TGTGCCAGTAGTATTGGCCAGGGGGCAGATACGCAGTATTTT.

The rearrangement links TRBV11-2 to TRBJ1-2; D not certain. CDR3 size: 12 residues. The V and J ends lost 1 base and 4 bases respectively, with 4 bases between them. From germline, CDR1 is SGHAT and CDR2 FQNNGV. The CDR3 sequence: CASSLVCYGYTF. Written as DNA, the CDR3 is TGTGCCAGCAGCTTAGTCTGCTATGGCTACACCTTC. Full variable domain (missing parts from reference TRBV11-2 and TRBJ1-2): EAGVAQSPRYKIIEKRQSVAFWCNPISGHATLYWYQQILGQGPKLLIQFQNNGVVDDSQLPKDRFSAERLKGVDSTLKIQPAKLEDSAVYLCASSLVCYGYTFGSGTRLTVV.

The chain has TRBV5-1 and TRBJ2-5; TRBD1 matches 9 bases. Germline V CDR1 and CDR2: SGHRS, YFSETQ. CDR3 length: 16 amino acids. After removal of 0 bases from V and 5 bases from J, the junction contained 8 bases not matched to a gene. CDR3 in amino acids: CASSLAVGQGQETQYF. In DNA, the CDR3 is TGCGCCAGCAGCTTGGCCGTGGGACAGGGTCAGGAGACCCAGTACTTC.

This chain connects TRBV6-5 to TRBJ2-7; D not resolved. V lost 6 bases to trimming and J lost 4 bases, with 7 bases between them. The CDR3 contains 11 residues. Germline V gives CDR1 MNHEY, CDR2 SVGAGI. CDR3 loop: CASRVTYEQYF. In DNA form, the CDR3 reads TGTGCCAGCAGGGTCACTTACGAGCAGTACTTC.

The DNA for the CDR3 is TGCGCCAGCAGCCCCAGCCCGGGCGGGGCAGCAGATACGCAGTATTTT. The encoded protein is CASSPSPGGAADTQYF. The rearrangement joins TRBV5-1 to TRBJ2-3; D may be TRBD2 (6 bases). This CDR3 comprises 16 residues. Trimming left V 4 bases short and J 4 bases short, with 19 bases between. Germline assignment: CDR1 SGHRS and CDR2 YFSETQ.

The CDR3 spells CASSLTGQDYTF. The DNA for the CDR3 is TGTGCCAGCAGTTTAACGGGACAGGACTACACCTTC. V is TRBV12-3 or TRBV12-4 and J is TRBJ1-2, with 8 bases aligning to TRBD1. The CDR3 is made up of 12 amino acids. Trimming took 2 bases from V and 10 from J; bases not matched to a gene: 3.

A single count supports this clone. The genes are TRBV4-1 and TRBJ2-5; D is perhaps TRBD2 (5 bases). Per germline, CDR1 MGHRA and CDR2 YSYEKL. With 8 bases removed from V and 8 bases from J, the gap between germline ends came to 15 bases. CDR3 length equals 12 residues. CDR3 coding DNA: TGCGCCAGCCGAGGGAGTTCGGGCACCCAGTACTTC. Residues: CASRGSSGTQYF.